Below are 22 T cell receptor beta chains sequenced from a single sample in a study of technical replicates of blood from a few donors. Repertoires were generated with immunoSEQ multiplex PCR, while TCRdb's copy carries only in-frame clones and drops some. The sample shows 80,000 or so clones, approximately 78% of them seen only once. The sample comprised PBMCs. The receptors originated from a human donor in good health. Some clones in this sample may be carry-over from other donors' samples.

The genes are TRBV29-1 and TRBJ1-1, with TRBD1 matching over 7 bases. Germline assignment: CDR1 SQVTM and CDR2 ANQGSEA. The CDR3 loop spans 13 amino acids. With 3 bases clipped from V and 4 bases from J, the junction kept 5 bases outside the gene matches. CDR3 nucleotides: TGCAGCGTTGACAAACAGGGGTTCACTGAAGCTTTCTTT. It specifies CSVDKQGFTEAFF.

The chain recombines TRBV5-6 with TRBJ2-1, with 15 bases that match TRBD2. The CDR3 spans 15 residues. V shed 3 bases and J 7 bases; nucleotides not matched to a gene: 2. CDR1 and CDR2 from the germline V gene are SGHDT and YYEEEE. The CDR3 DNA reads TGTGCCAGCAGCTCGGGACTAGCGGGAGGAAATGAGCAGTTCTTC. Its protein is CASSSGLAGGNEQFF.

This clone appeared a few times. The V gene is TRBV11-2, the J gene TRBJ2-2, with 13 bases aligning to TRBD2. Germline lookup yields CDR1 SGHAT and CDR2 FQNNGV. There are 15 residues in the CDR3. J lost 8 bases, V lost 5 bases, and 5 bases had no gene match. The CDR3 DNA sequence: TGTGCCAGCAGCGGACTAGCGGGAGTAGGAGGGGAGCTGTTTTTT. Residues: CASSGLAGVGGELFF.

Written as DNA, the CDR3 is TGTGCCAGCAGCCGAGACGAGGCAAGGGAGCAGTACTTC. This translates into CASSRDEAREQYF. The rearrangement uses TRBV5-4 and TRBJ2-7, with D unclear. Trimming cost V 4 bases and J 7 bases, with 15 bases left between them. Germline CDR1 reads SGHNT; CDR2 reads YYREEE (reference sequence). The CDR3 runs to 13 residues. Drawing the rest from reference TRBV5-4 and TRBJ2-7, the complete variable domain is ETGVTQSPTHLIKTRGQQVTLRCSSQSGHNTVSWYQQALGQGPQFIFQYYREEENGRGNFPPRFSGLQFPNYSSELNVNALELDDSALYLCASSRDEAREQYFGPGTRLTVT.

This clone was counted a few times. The V gene is TRBV7-9, the J gene TRBJ1-3; D is possibly TRBD1 (5 bases). The V and J ends lost 5 bases and 0 bases respectively, with 14 bases between them. Germline assignment: CDR1 SEHNR and CDR2 FQNEAQ (reference sequence). CDR3 length equals 16 residues. CDR3 region: CASSGGGTISGNTIYF. In DNA, the CDR3 is TGTGCCAGCAGCGGGGGGGGTACCATCTCTGGAAACACCATATATTTT.

The J gene is TRBJ2-2, the V gene TRBV7-7; D perhaps matches TRBD1 (6 bases). V lost 5 bases, J lost 6 bases, and 16 bases lay in between. This CDR3 contains 15 residues. The germline CDR1 and CDR2 sequences are SSHAT and FNYEAQ (reference sequence). The CDR3 DNA reads TGTGCCAGCAGCAAACAAACAGGGTATCCCGGGGAGCTGTTTTTT. The encoded protein is CASSKQTGYPGELFF.

V gene TRBV13 combines with J gene TRBJ2-2; D is undetermined. Germline CDR1 and CDR2: PRHDT and FYEKMQ (reference sequence). Trimming pared 2 bases from V and 7 bases from J, leaving 5 bases between. This CDR3 has 12 residues. CDR3 sequence reads: CASSLFNGELFF. The CDR3 DNA follows: TGTGCCAGCAGCTTATTCAACGGGGAGCTGTTTTTT.

The V call is TRBV6-5, the J call TRBJ1-1; 8 nucleotides agree with TRBD1. The CDR3 consists of 13 residues. Germline trimming cut 9 bases from V and 5 bases from J; bases unmatched to any gene: 8. Germline loops: CDR1 MNHEY, CDR2 SVGAGI. The chain's CDR3 is CASSTGGGTEAFF. The CDR3 coding sequence is TGTGCCAGTTCAACAGGGGGGGGAACTGAAGCTTTCTTT.

Only one count was recorded for this clone. J is TRBJ2-7 and V is TRBV9; 9 positions match TRBD2. The CDR3 extends over 16 amino acids. The J segment lost 2 bases and the V segment lost 3 bases, leaving 9 bases of the junction unmatched. Germline lookup yields CDR1 SGDLS and CDR2 YYNGEE. CDR3 region: CASSDRRTSATYEQYF. CDR3 sequence (DNA): TGTGCCAGCAGCGATAGAAGGACTAGCGCAACCTACGAGCAGTACTTC. The full variable domain, completed using reference TRBV9 and TRBJ2-7, is DSGVTQTPKHLITATGQRVTLRCSPRSGDLSVYWYQQSLDQGLQFLIQYYNGEERAKGNILERFSAQQFPDLHSELNLSSLELGDSALYFCASSDRRTSATYEQYFGPGTRLTVT.

V usage is TRBV9 and J usage is TRBJ1-5, with 11 bases aligning to TRBD1. Losses at the gene ends were 2 bases for V and 6 bases for J; bases not matched to a gene: 1. This CDR3 comprises 14 residues. Germline lookup yields CDR1 SGDLS and CDR2 YYNGEE. CDR3 sequence (DNA): TGTGCCAGCAGCGTTGGGACAGGGGGTCAGCCCCAGCATTTT. Its protein is CASSVGTGGQPQHF.

This chain connects TRBV5-1 to TRBJ2-7; D possibly corresponds to TRBD1 (5 bases). The V and J ends lost 4 bases and 4 bases respectively, with 21 bases between them. Germline lookup yields CDR1 SGHRS and CDR2 YFSETQ. The CDR3 is 16 amino acids. In nucleotides, the CDR3 is TGCGCCAGCAGCCCGGCACCTCGGACAACACCGTACGAGCAGTACTTC. Protein product: CASSPAPRTTPYEQYF.

About this clone itself: Relative to the germline gene, one junction end is altered; a read error may explain this. J is TRBJ2-7 and V is TRBV7-2, with 9 bases lining up with TRBD2. In germline, CDR1 is SGHTA, CDR2 FQGNSA. The CDR3 is 14 residues long. The CDR3 nucleotides are TGTGCCAGCAGCCAGGGGGGTAGCGGGAGTCCGGAGGACTTC. This codes for CASSQGGSGSPEDF.

This rearrangement joins TRBV6-5 to TRBJ1-5; TRBD1 is a possible D gene (6 bases). This CDR3 comprises 14 residues. In germline, CDR1 is MNHEY, CDR2 SVGAGI. Trimming took 2 bases from V and 4 from J, leaving 9 bases between them. The CDR3 DNA sequence: TGTGCCAGCAGTTACGGCAGGGGAAATCAGCCCCAGCATTTT. Translated, it gives CASSYGRGNQPQHF.

Only a few counts were recorded for this clone. J is TRBJ2-2 and V is TRBV9; tentative D call: TRBD2 (5 bases). Between the trimmed V and J ends, which lost 2 bases and 1 base, there was a span of 9 bases. The CDR3 spans 15 residues. The germline CDR1 and CDR2 sequences are SGDLS and YYNGEE. The CDR3 spells CASSVLALNTGELFF. DNA of the CDR3: TGTGCCAGCAGCGTGCTAGCCCTGAACACCGGGGAGCTGTTTTTT.

This clone has just one count. CDR3 nucleotide sequence: TGCAGCGTTGCAGGGCTCGGCGAGCAGTACTTC. Translated: CSVAGLGEQYF. This chain joins TRBV29-1 and TRBJ2-7; possible D gene TRBD1, 5 bases. The V gene lost 4 bases and the J gene lost 6 bases, with 10 bases spanning the gap. CDR3 length equals 11 residues. CDR1 and CDR2 (germline): SQVTM, ANQGSEA.

V gene TRBV2 combines with J gene TRBJ2-5; 8 bases align to TRBD2. The germline gives CDR1 SNHLY, CDR2 FYNNEI. This CDR3 spans 15 amino acids. V trimming: 8 bases; J trimming: 7 bases; junction bases outside the gene matches: 15. The CDR3 reads CASAFIGGAGGTQYF. CDR3 DNA sequence: TGTGCCAGCGCTTTTATCGGGGGGGCAGGAGGGACCCAGTACTTC.

The rearrangement joins TRBV6-6 to TRBJ1-5, with TRBD1 as a possible D gene (5 bases). CDR1 is MNHNY and CDR2 is SVGAGI in the germline V gene (reference sequence). The germline V and J ends were trimmed by 4 bases and 0 bases, with 7 bases remaining between them. This CDR3 spans 14 amino acids. CDR3 coding DNA: TGTGCCAGCAGTTCAGGGAATAGCAATCAGCCCCAGCATTTT. It codes for CASSSGNSNQPQHF.

This chain joins TRBV5-1 and TRBJ2-5; D might be TRBD2 (6 bases). The CDR3 is 14 residues long. Trimming took off 0 bases at V and 7 bases at J, with 13 bases between the two ends. CDR1 is SGHRS, CDR2 YFSETQ, per germline. The CDR3 DNA sequence: TGCGCCAGCAGCTTGGGGGACTCCGAGTCGACCCAGTACTTC. Translating it yields CASSLGDSESTQYF.

The gene calls are TRBV7-2 and TRBJ2-3; 9 bases match TRBD2. The CDR3 contains 15 residues. After removal of 5 bases from V and 2 bases from J, the junction contained 5 bases not matched to a gene. Germline assignment: CDR1 SGHTA and CDR2 FQGNSA. The CDR3 loop is CASSRSGRTTDTQYF. The CDR3 DNA is TGTGCCAGCAGCCGCAGCGGGAGGACCACAGATACGCAGTATTTT.

This sequence joins TRBV5-6 and TRBJ2-7; 7 bases line up with TRBD1. Germline CDR1 is SGHDT and CDR2 is YYEEEE. Germline trimming cut 5 bases from V and 1 base from J; bases unmatched to any gene: 6. The CDR3 is 14 amino acids. For the CDR3, the DNA is TGTGCCAGCAGACAAGAGGGACAGTCCTACGAGCAGTACTTC. Protein product: CASRQEGQSYEQYF.

This clone was seen just once. The V gene is TRBV6-1, the J gene TRBJ1-1; D not resolved. CDR3 length: 14 amino acids. CDR1 is MNHNS, CDR2 SASEGT, per germline. The V gene lost 6 bases and the J gene lost 4 bases, with 15 bases spanning the gap. CDR3 coding DNA: TGTGCCAGCAGAATGGACTCCCCGGGCACTGAAGCTTTCTTT. It codes for CASRMDSPGTEAFF.

V is TRBV7-9 and J is TRBJ2-1; 7 bases fit TRBD1. CDR1 is SEHNR and CDR2 is FQNEAQ in the germline V gene (reference sequence). J was trimmed by 0 bases and V by 2 bases; bases with no gene match: 7. CDR3 length equals 17 residues. The CDR3 is CASSLRGTESSYNEQFF. The CDR3 DNA reads as TGTGCCAGCAGCTTAAGGGGGACAGAAAGCTCCTACAATGAGCAGTTCTTC.